This T cell receptor beta chain emerged from a study of PD-1 blockade in classical Hodgkin lymphoma. Study-level points and caveats: Baseline diversity resembling that of newly diagnosed patients was seen in complete responders. Significant TCR diversity gains by C4D1 occurred in CD4+ but not CD8+ cells.

The CDR3 has 13 residues. CDR1 and CDR2 from the germline V gene are SNHLY and FYNNEI. Unmatched junction bases numbered 3, after V lost 6 bases and J lost 4 bases. Every patient relapsed after autologous stem cell transplantation, and brentuximab vedotin exposure varied. Clones were read by immunoSEQ multiplex PCR, and TCRdb kept only the in-frame ones, dropping some. Altogether 50,000 to 85,000 clones are present, about 64% being singletons, with the ten largest covering about 9.8%. A remark on this clone: The antigen is not known.

The source is a human donor with classical Hodgkin lymphoma. Sequences were derived from peripheral blood mononuclear cells (PBMCs), sampled before the second cycle of nivolumab. The genes are TRBV2 and TRBJ2-5; TRBD2 matches 9 bases. The CDR3 region is CASRGLAGETQYF. The CDR3 DNA is TGTGCCAGCAGGGGACTAGCCGGAGAGACCCAGTACTTC.